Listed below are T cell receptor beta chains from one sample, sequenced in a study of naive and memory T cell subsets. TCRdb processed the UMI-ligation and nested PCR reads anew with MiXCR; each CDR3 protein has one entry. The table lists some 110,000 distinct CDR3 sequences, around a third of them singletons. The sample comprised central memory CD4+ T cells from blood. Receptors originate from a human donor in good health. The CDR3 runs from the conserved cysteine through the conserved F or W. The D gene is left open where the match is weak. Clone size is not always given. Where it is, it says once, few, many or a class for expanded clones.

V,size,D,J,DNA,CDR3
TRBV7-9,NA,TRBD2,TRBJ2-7,TGTGCCAGCAGCTTAGGTGGGACTAGCGGCTACGAGCAGTACTTC,CASSLGGTSGYEQYF
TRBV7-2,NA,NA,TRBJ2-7,TGTGCCAGCAGCCCCCGCTCCGAGCTTAAGCGCGGCGAGCAGTACTTC,CASSPRSELKRGEQYF
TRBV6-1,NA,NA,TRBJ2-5,TGTGCCAGCAGTAGGGGTCGAGAAGAGACCCAGTACTTC,CASSRGREETQYF
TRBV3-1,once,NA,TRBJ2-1,TGTGCCAGCAGCCACAAGGTTGAGCAGTTCTTC,CASSHKVEQFF
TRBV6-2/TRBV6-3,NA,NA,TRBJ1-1,TGTGCCAGCAGTTACCCGGGATTGGCTGAAGCTTTCTTT,CASSYPGLAEAFF
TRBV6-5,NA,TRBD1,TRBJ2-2,TGTGCCAGCAGACTACAGGGGGCGCTTACCGGGGAGCTGTTTTTT,CASRLQGALTGELFF
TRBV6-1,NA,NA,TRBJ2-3,TGTGCCAGCAGTGCCCCAACCCGAATCAGGGCGTCAGATACGCAGTATTTT,CASSAPTRIRASDTQYF
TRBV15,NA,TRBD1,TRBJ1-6,TGTGCCACCAGCACCAGGGACAGGGCGAATTCACCCCTCCACTTT,CATSTRDRANSPLHF
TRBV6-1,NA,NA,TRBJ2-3,TGTGCCAGCAGCGATGGACTGCACACAGATACGCAGTATTTT,CASSDGLHTDTQYF
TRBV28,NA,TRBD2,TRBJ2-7,TGTGCCAGCAGCCAACGGACTAGCGGGTCGCCCTACGAGCAGTACTTC,CASSQRTSGSPYEQYF
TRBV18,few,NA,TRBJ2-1,TGTGCCAGCTCCCAACAGGGTGCGGGTGAGCAGTTCTTC,CASSQQGAGEQFF
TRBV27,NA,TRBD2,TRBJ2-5,TGTGCCAGCAAGCTAGCGGGACAACAAGAGACCCAGTACTTC,CASKLAGQQETQYF
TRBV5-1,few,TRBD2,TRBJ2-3,TGCGCCAGCAGCGTCGGGACTAGTCATTTTTCGGCAGATACGCAGTATTTT,CASSVGTSHFSADTQYF
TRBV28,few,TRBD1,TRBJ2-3,TGTGCCAGCAGTACGTACAGGGGTGGAACAGATACGCAGTATTTT,CASSTYRGGTDTQYF
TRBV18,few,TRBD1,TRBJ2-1,TGTGCCAGCTCACAGACAGGGGCTCCGGCAGGGCAGTTCTTC,CASSQTGAPAGQFF
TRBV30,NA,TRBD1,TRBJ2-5,TGTGCCTGGAGTAGGGGGACAGAGAGAGAGACCCAGTACTTC,CAWSRGTERETQYF
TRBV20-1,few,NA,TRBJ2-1,TGCAGTGCCGAGAGGAGGGATGGGTACAATGAGCAGTTCTTC,CSAERRDGYNEQFF
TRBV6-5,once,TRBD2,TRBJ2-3,TGTGCCAGCAGACCACCGGGACTAATAAGCACAGATACGCAGTATTTT,CASRPPGLISTDTQYF
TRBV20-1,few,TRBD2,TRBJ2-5,TGCAGTGCTAGTCGCTCTAGCGGGCAAGAGACCCAGTACTTC,CSASRSSGQETQYF
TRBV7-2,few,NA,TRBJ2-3,TGTGCCAGCAGCTTAGCGGGACATGCCACAGATACGCAGTATTTT,CASSLAGHATDTQYF
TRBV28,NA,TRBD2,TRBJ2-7,TGTGCCACCCGAAGGGAGGGAAGCCCCTGGGGGCAGTACTTC,CATRREGSPWGQYF
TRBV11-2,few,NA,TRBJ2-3,TGTGCCAGCAGCTTAGTTTCCCAGACAGACACAGATACGCAGTATTTT,CASSLVSQTDTDTQYF
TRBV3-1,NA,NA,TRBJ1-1,TGTGCCAGCAGCCAAGGGAACCGTGAAGCTTTCTTT,CASSQGNREAFF
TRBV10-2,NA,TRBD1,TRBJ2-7,TGCGCCAGCAGGAAGGGACAGGAGGCCTACGAGCAGTACTTC,CASRKGQEAYEQYF
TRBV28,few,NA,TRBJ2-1,TGTGCCAGCAGTTTTCAGCAAAAGATGCAGTTCTTC,CASSFQQKMQFF